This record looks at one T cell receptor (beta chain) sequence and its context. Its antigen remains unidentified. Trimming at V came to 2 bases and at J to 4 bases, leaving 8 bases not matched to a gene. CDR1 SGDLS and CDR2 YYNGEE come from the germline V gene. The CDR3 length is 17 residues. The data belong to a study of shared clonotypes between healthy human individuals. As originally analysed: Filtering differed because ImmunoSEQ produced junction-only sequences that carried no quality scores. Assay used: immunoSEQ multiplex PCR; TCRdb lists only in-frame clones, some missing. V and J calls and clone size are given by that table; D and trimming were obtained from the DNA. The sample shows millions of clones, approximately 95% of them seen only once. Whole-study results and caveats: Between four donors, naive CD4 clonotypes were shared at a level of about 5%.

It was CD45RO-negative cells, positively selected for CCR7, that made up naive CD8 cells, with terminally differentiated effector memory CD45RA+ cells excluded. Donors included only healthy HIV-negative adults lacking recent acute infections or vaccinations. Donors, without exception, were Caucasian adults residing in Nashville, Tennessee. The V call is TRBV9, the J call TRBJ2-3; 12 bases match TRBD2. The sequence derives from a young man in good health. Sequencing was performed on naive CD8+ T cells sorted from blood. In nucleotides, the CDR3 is TGTGCCAGCAGCGTTAAACTAGCGGGAGGAGGGGCAGATACGCAGTATTTT. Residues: CASSVKLAGGGADTQYF.